This TCR beta chain was retrieved from a study of cytomegalovirus exposure and HLA in healthy donors (dated by TCRdb to 2017 to 2019). Background on the whole study: A later analysis indicated that the 110 or so validation repertoires were generated on the platform also employed for the 600 to 750 repertoires of the first cohort. The study was designed to test whether signatures of past pathogen exposure could be identified by cataloging public T cell receptors. Along with the approximately 620-subject first cohort, a separate validation cohort of roughly 110 different subjects was used. To predict cytomegalovirus infection status, the study combined high-throughput TCR immunosequencing, statistical association of individual TCRs with disease status, and machine learning.

Libraries were prepared through the immunoSEQ multiplex PCR assay. Processing in the source paper ran as follows. A statistical classification framework was built to diagnose cytomegalovirus status from the catalog of TCR beta chain sequences. Here the immuneACCESS table is served through TCRdb, limited to in-frame sequences with V and J called. Missing clones are a known gap in these copies; in checked studies unresolved V genes cover under half, and the rest lacks a known reason. The D gene and trimming were derived from the DNA, and the V and J assignments and clone size from that table. Within this sample are fewer than 200,000 clones, with approximately 83% of them counted one time only. The top ten hold approximately 2.9% of the sample. Overall results and qualifications from the work: In vitro tests confirmed that a few of the cytomegalovirus-associated TCR beta chains recognize cytomegalovirus antigens. The study listed 150 to 200 TCR beta chains as associated with cytomegalovirus. Of the cluster scores, around 95% were above 0 in a later analysis, which found that TCRs clustered in the first cohort also tended to co-occur in the roughly 130 validation repertoires. The validation cohort had no HLA typing available for a later analysis, so co-occurrence within that cohort was assessed over all 130 or so repertoires. While some public TCRs were present in many individuals, most TCR sequences turned up only very rarely across donors. The authors suggested that the approach could potentially be generalized to other disease states and immunological phenotypes. In both the original and validation cohorts, the classifier was reported to diagnose cytomegalovirus status with high specificity and sensitivity.

A note on this clone: Its recognized antigen is unknown. The sample holds no much larger clone one base away, and base qualities are not on file.

V is clipped by 11 bases and J by 4 bases, and the sequence between their germline boundaries is 9 bases long. From the cysteine through the phenylalanine, the CDR3 covers 12 amino acids. Just CDR3 DNA is preserved here, 36 bases in frame from base 1. Based on the germline V gene, the CDR1 and CDR2 sequences are MRHNA and SNTAGT. The donors were included in the validation cohort of around 120 subjects, a group kept apart from the roughly 670-subject first cohort. The chain employs TRBV6-4 and TRBJ1-6; TRBD1 is a possible D gene, resting on 5 matching bases. The clonotype comes from a woman under 30 in good health and CMV-seropositive. Source material: PBMCs. The sequence in DNA is TGTGCCCTACAGGAGTATAATTCACCCCTCCACTTT. The resulting protein is CALQEYNSPLHF.